This entry describes one T cell receptor beta chain. There are 16 residues in the CDR3. V lost 0 bases to trimming and J lost 13 bases, with 21 bases between them. In germline, CDR1 is LGHNA, CDR2 YSLEER. Sequencing used immunoSEQ multiplex PCR; TCRdb keeps in-frame clones, though not all of them. The data show around 30,000 clones, with about 90% seen just once and roughly 4% held by the top ten. These data come from a study of T cell changes during pregnancy in multiple sclerosis. This TCR was sampled from a female donor with multiple sclerosis, enrolled in a pregnancy study. The chain links TRBV4-3 to TRBJ1-4; no reliable D call. Source: CD8+ T cells from peripheral blood mononuclear cells, taken in the third trimester of pregnancy. The CDR3 bases are TGCGCCAGCAGCCAAGATTTCCTCGGCCGGGGAGAAGGACTGTTTTTT. It yields the protein CASSQDFLGRGEGLFF.